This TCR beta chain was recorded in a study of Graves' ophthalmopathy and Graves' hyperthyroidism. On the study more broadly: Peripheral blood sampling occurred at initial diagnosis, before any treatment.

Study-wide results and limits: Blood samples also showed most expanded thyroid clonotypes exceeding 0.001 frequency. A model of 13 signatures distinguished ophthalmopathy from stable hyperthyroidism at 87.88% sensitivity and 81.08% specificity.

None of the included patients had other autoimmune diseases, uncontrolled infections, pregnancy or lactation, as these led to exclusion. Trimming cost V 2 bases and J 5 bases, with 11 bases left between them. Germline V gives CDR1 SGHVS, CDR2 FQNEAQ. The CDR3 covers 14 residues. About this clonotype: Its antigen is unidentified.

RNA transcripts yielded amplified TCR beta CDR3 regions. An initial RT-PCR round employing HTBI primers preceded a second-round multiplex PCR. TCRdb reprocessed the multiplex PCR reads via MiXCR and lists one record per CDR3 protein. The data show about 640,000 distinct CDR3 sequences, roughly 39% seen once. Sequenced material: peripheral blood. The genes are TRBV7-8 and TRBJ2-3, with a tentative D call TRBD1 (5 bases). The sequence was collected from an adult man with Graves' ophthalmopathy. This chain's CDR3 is CASSLIGEGDTQYF. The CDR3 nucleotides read TGTGCCAGCAGCTTAATAGGGGAAGGAGATACGCAGTATTTT. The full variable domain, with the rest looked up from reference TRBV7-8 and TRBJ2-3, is GAGVSQSPRYKVAKRGQDVALRCDPISGHVSLFWYQQALGQGPEFLTYFQNEAQLDKSGLPSDRFFAERPEGSVSTLKIQRTQQEDSAVYLCASSLIGEGDTQYFGPGTRLTVL.